These 2 T cell receptor beta chains share one sample of origin, sequenced in a study of human T cells and chemical hapten exposure. The time point is: patch test 1, 2 weeks after DPC sensitization. As for treatment: therapeutic diphenylcyclopropenone sensitization with weekly scalp DPC. Via MiXCR, TCRdb re-called the RACE reads, giving one row per CDR3 protein. The table shows under 200,000 distinct CDR3 sequences, with 14% occurring only once. This specimen consisted of whole blood, obtained in connection with sensitization to the hapten diphenylcyclopropenone (DPC). The receptors derive from a woman aged 25 to 39 with alopecia areata. Some clones in this sample may be carry-over from other donors' samples.

V and J are TRBV18 and TRBJ2-6; 11 nucleotides agree with TRBD2. CDR1 and CDR2 (germline): KGHSH, LQKENI. V was pared by 1 base and J by 0 bases, with 5 bases of the junction left unmatched. The CDR3 is 19 amino acids. CDR3 sequence (DNA): TGTGCCAGCTCACCACGGGGACTAGCGGAGCCCTCTGGGGCCAACGTCCTGACTTTC. Translation gives CASSPRGLAEPSGANVLTF.

In its sample, this clonotype was seen many times. The V and J genes are TRBV28 and TRBJ1-5; D may be TRBD1 (5 bases). CDR3 length: 13 residues. CDR1 is MDHEN and CDR2 is SYDVKM in the germline V gene. Between the trimmed V and J ends, which lost 11 bases and 7 bases, there was a span of 18 bases. The CDR3 DNA is TGTGCCGCAGACTTCAGGGAAGGGCAGCCCCAGCATTTT. Amino acid sequence: CAADFREGQPQHF.